One and the same sample provided the 16 T cell receptor beta chains below, sequenced in a study of radiotherapy plus CTLA-4 blockade in lung cancer. Only in-frame clones appear in the TCRdb table, and some are missing; sequencing was by immunoSEQ multiplex PCR. Altogether tens of thousands of clones are present, around 88% being singletons, with the ten largest covering just over 2%. Sequencing used peripheral blood, obtained from a patient treated with radiotherapy plus ipilimumab. The source of these receptors is a human donor with non-small cell lung cancer who had a partial response to radiotherapy plus ipilimumab.

This sequence joins TRBV11-2 and TRBJ1-1, with D possibly being TRBD1 (5 bases). V was trimmed by 1 base and J by 3 bases, leaving 15 bases between them. Germline CDR1 SGHAT, CDR2 FQNNGV. The CDR3 extends over 16 amino acids. The DNA of the CDR3 is TGTGCCAGCAGCTTAGTCTTCCGGACATTAGACACTGAAGCTTTCTTT. It translates to CASSLVFRTLDTEAFF.

The chain carries TRBV19 and TRBJ1-1; D might be TRBD1 (6 bases). The CDR3 is 13 residues long. Looked up from germline, CDR1 is LNHDA and CDR2 is SQIVND (reference sequence). The CDR3 nucleotides read TGTGCAACCCTAAGGGGGATGAACACTGAAGCTTTCTTT. It is translated as CATLRGMNTEAFF.

In nucleotides, the CDR3 is TGTGCCTGGAATACCGCGGGACTGTCGACTGAAGCTTTCTTT. Residues: CAWNTAGLSTEAFF. The rearrangement links TRBV30 to TRBJ1-1, with D possibly matching TRBD1 (5 bases). The ends were cut back, 4 bases at V and 5 bases at J, with 17 bases in the middle. The germline CDR1 and CDR2 sequences are GTSNPN and SVGIG (reference sequence). There are 14 residues in the CDR3.

J is TRBJ1-2 and V is TRBV27, with TRBD1 matching 8 bases. The CDR3 is made up of 14 amino acids. Germline trimming cut 8 bases from V and 2 bases from J; bases unmatched to any gene: 7. Germline assignment: CDR1 MNHEY and CDR2 SMNVEV (reference sequence). CDR3 sequence reads: CASGSGGTNYGYTF. The CDR3 bases are TGTGCCAGCGGTTCAGGGGGCACCAACTATGGCTACACCTTC.

This clone was counted once. This chain joins TRBV5-5 and TRBJ1-2; D perhaps matches TRBD1 (6 bases). Trimming removed 4 bases at V and 6 bases at J, with 16 bases between. The CDR3 sequence is 14 residues long. The germline V gene encodes CDR1 SGHKS and CDR2 YYEKEE (reference sequence). The CDR3 sequence: CASSPGGQGNGYTF. The CDR3 DNA sequence: TGTGCCAGCAGCCCGGGGGGGCAGGGTAATGGCTACACCTTC.

V usage is TRBV28 and J usage is TRBJ2-7; the D gene is possibly TRBD1 (5 bases). The CDR3 loop spans 13 amino acids. Germline loops: CDR1 MDHEN, CDR2 SYDVKM. The germline V and J ends were trimmed by 3 bases and 4 bases, with 10 bases remaining between them. The CDR3: CASSLGQGYEQYV. CDR3 DNA: TGTGCCAGCAGTTTGGGCCAGGGATACGAGCAGTACGTC.

This chain joins TRBV15 and TRBJ2-7; 10 bases line up with TRBD1. Germline V gene data show CDR1 as LNHNV and CDR2 as YYDKDF (reference sequence). The CDR3 has 14 residues. Trimming at V came to 3 bases and at J to 3 bases, leaving 2 bases not matched to a gene. CDR3 in amino acids: CATSRTGGYYEQYF. CDR3 bases: TGTGCCACCAGCAGGACAGGGGGCTACTACGAGCAGTACTTC.

The V call is TRBV18, the J call TRBJ1-2; a possible D gene is TRBD1 (5 bases). V lost 1 base, J lost 3 bases, and 6 bases lay in between. From germline, CDR1 is KGHSH and CDR2 LQKENI. The CDR3 length is 13 residues. The CDR3 DNA sequence: TGTGCCAGCTCACCACAAGGGGACTATGGCTACACCTTC. Translating it yields CASSPQGDYGYTF.

This chain connects TRBV5-5 to TRBJ2-7; 8 bases are shared with TRBD1. The germline V gene encodes CDR1 SGHKS and CDR2 YYEKEE (reference sequence). J was trimmed by 3 bases and V by 0 bases; bases with no gene match: 2. The CDR3 sequence is 14 residues long. The CDR3 reads CASSLATGDYEQYF. CDR3 sequence (DNA): TGTGCCAGCAGCTTGGCGACAGGGGACTACGAGCAGTACTTC.

The V gene is TRBV5-1, the J gene TRBJ1-2; 9 bases line up with TRBD1. The CDR3 runs 14 residues. Per germline, CDR1 SGHRS and CDR2 YFSETQ. The V gene end was trimmed by 3 bases and the J gene end by 4 bases; junction bases not matched to a gene: 4. CDR3 amino acids: CASSSGQGSYGYTF. The CDR3, as DNA: TGCGCCAGCAGCTCGGGACAGGGTTCCTATGGCTACACCTTC.

The chain employs TRBV28 and TRBJ2-5; 8 bases align to TRBD2. This CDR3 region has 16 residues. Per germline, CDR1 MDHEN and CDR2 SYDVKM. With 3 bases clipped from V and 5 bases from J, the junction kept 11 bases outside the gene matches. The CDR3 nucleotides are TGTGCCAGCAGTTTTAGCCCCGGGACTAGAGTGGAGACCCAGTACTTC. Protein sequence: CASSFSPGTRVETQYF.

J is TRBJ1-5 and V is TRBV19; 7 bases match TRBD1. The J segment lost 4 bases and the V segment lost 3 bases, leaving 12 bases of the junction unmatched. The CDR3 contains 17 residues. CDR1 is LNHDA, CDR2 SQIVND, per germline (reference sequence). CDR3 sequence reads: CASSMAPGQMLNQPQHF. The CDR3 DNA sequence: TGTGCCAGTAGTATGGCTCCGGGACAGATGTTAAATCAGCCCCAGCATTTT.

This chain links TRBV25-1 with TRBJ2-5, with D perhaps TRBD2 (6 bases). Germline V lookup: CDR1 MGHDK, CDR2 SYGVNS. The CDR3 loop spans 15 amino acids. Trimming removed 2 bases at V and 4 bases at J, with 14 bases between. Written as DNA, the CDR3 is TGTGCCAGCAGTGAAGCCGGGAGACGGGTAGAGACCCAGTACTTC. The encoded protein is CASSEAGRRVETQYF.

The J gene is TRBJ2-7, the V gene TRBV27; 9 bases match TRBD1. Germline values: CDR1 MNHEY, CDR2 SMNVEV (reference sequence). J was trimmed by 1 base and V by 8 bases; bases with no gene match: 18. The CDR3 runs 18 residues. The CDR3 loop reads CASSGQGLSETSSYEQYF. As DNA, the CDR3 is TGTGCCAGCTCGGGACAGGGATTGTCGGAGACGTCGTCCTACGAGCAGTACTTC.

The chain uses TRBV6-5 and TRBJ1-1; TRBD1 might be the D (5 bases). This CDR3 is built from 16 residues. The V gene lost 3 bases and the J gene lost 0 bases, with 14 bases spanning the gap. The V gene's germline CDR1 is MNHEY and CDR2 SVGAGI. CDR3 sequence reads: CASSYGTPIMNTEAFF. The CDR3 nucleotides are TGTGCCAGCAGTTATGGGACTCCGATTATGAACACTGAAGCTTTCTTT.

V usage is TRBV18 and J usage is TRBJ1-3; D unclear. This CDR3 is built from 16 residues. Germline CDR1 reads KGHSH; CDR2 reads LQKENI. Trimming took 6 bases from V and 0 from J, leaving 15 bases between them. This CDR3 is CASSPSLPSSGNTIYF. The DNA of the CDR3 is TGTGCCAGCTCCCCCTCACTCCCGAGCTCTGGAAACACCATATATTTT. Full variable domain (remainder filled in from reference TRBV18 and TRBJ1-3): NAGVMQNPRHLVRRRGQEARLRCSPMKGHSHVYWYRQLPEEGLKFMVYLQKENIIDESGMPKERFSAEFPKEGPSILRIQQVVRGDSAAYFCASSPSLPSSGNTIYFGEGSWLTVV.